This T cell receptor (beta chain) was identified in a study of blood T cell repertoires in COVID-19. Background on the study: The United States, Italy and Spain were the sources of the acute and convalescent COVID-19 samples. The analysed material was cDNA or gDNA that came from T cells, B-cell-depleted T cells, or PBMCs.

The authors' processing: From reference gene primer amplification, estimates of nucleated cell counts were derived. Assay: immunoSEQ multiplex PCR; the TCRdb copy retains only in-frame clones and omits some. That table is the source of V, J and clone size, and D and trimming were worked out from the DNA. The sample includes over 300,000 clones, approximately 82% seen only once; the top ten take 1% to 1.5%. Material for sequencing was peripheral blood. This sequence was found in a woman between 45 and 65 years old with acute or convalescent COVID-19.

The CDR3 nucleotides are TGTGCCAGCAGCTCTCCCTCCGGGCGGGGGGGGCGAGCGCAGTATTTT. This codes for CASSSPSGRGGRAQYF. This chain links TRBV7-9 with TRBJ2-3; 9 nucleotides match TRBD2. Germline CDR1 SEHNR, CDR2 FQNEAQ (reference sequence). V lost 4 bases to trimming and J lost 10 bases; unmatched junction nucleotides: 15. This CDR3 is built from 16 residues.